Ten or more counts support the clone carrying this TCR beta chain. Its antigen remains unknown. The entry originates in a study of breast tumors, draining lymph nodes, adjacent tissues. Study observations and caveats: Compared with basal-like, luminal-like tumors shared significantly more repertoire with nontumor tissue. Most tumor T cells seemingly derive from lymph node, then expand in tumor.

TCRdb reprocessed the multiplex PCR reads via MiXCR and lists one record per CDR3 protein. The sample carries approximately 190,000 distinct CDR3 sequences, around 33% recorded once. V was shortened by 11 bases and J by 7 bases, with 26 bases between the two germline ends. CDR3 length equals 15 residues. The germline V gene encodes CDR1 SNHLY and CDR2 FYNNEI. The lymph nodes were axillary draining lymph nodes from breast cancer patients. The sequenced material came from axillary lymph node tissue. The chain couples TRBV2 to TRBJ1-2; D perhaps matches TRBD1 (5 bases). The origin of this receptor is a female donor with breast cancer. Some clones in this sample may be carry-over from other donors' samples. This CDR3 reads CASQGEWVGGSGYTF. CDR3 nucleotides: TGTGCCTCCCAGGGAGAATGGGTAGGAGGGTCTGGCTACACCTTC.